This T cell receptor (beta chain) comes out of a study of response to subunit inactivated influenza vaccine. MiXCR, run by TCRdb on the RT-PCR reads, gives a single entry per CDR3 protein. The sample holds more than 600,000 distinct CDR3 sequences, around 20% seen once. Trimming at V came to 4 bases and at J to 2 bases, leaving 4 bases not matched to a gene. The germline V gene encodes CDR1 KGHSH and CDR2 LQKENI. There are 15 residues in the CDR3. General study findings and limits: Every seasonal influenza vaccination brings in few new T cells, the authors suggested.

Concerning this clonotype: Its antigen is undetermined.

The input for sequencing was PBMCs from blood, taken 5 to 6 days after vaccination. This chain uses TRBV18 with TRBJ2-2, with 7 bases that match TRBD1. This clonotype originated in a man aged 50 or older who received an inactivated influenza vaccine. CDR3 residues: CASSRGDSNTGELFF. CDR3 DNA: TGTGCCAGCTCACGAGGGGACAGCAACACCGGGGAGCTGTTTTTT.